This T cell receptor beta chain was captured in a study of blood T cell repertoires in COVID-19. The germline CDR1 and CDR2 sequences are SGHRS and YFSETQ. This CDR3 spans 15 amino acids. Losses at the gene ends were 0 bases for V and 7 bases for J; bases not matched to a gene: 8. Some clones are missing from TCRdb's copy, which holds only in-frame ones; the method was immunoSEQ multiplex PCR. In the table there are about 280,000 clones, around 90% of which are singletons. This clone appeared a single time. Sequenced: peripheral blood. The TCR comes from a woman in her forties who had recovered from COVID-19. This rearrangement joins TRBV5-1 to TRBJ2-7; the match to TRBD2 covers 9 bases. The DNA of the CDR3 is TGCGCCAGCAGCTTGGCAGCGGGAGGCCTATGGGAGCAGTACTTC. It yields the protein CASSLAAGGLWEQYF.